This TCR beta chain was observed in a study of radiotherapy plus CTLA-4 blockade in lung cancer. Study information: Objective response was observed in around a sixth of patients, and disease control in roughly 30%. Overall study findings and caveats: Early shifts in blood T cell clones, with interferon-beta, reportedly predicted response best.

This clone was seen only a few times. The antigen is unknown. Enrolled patients, whose metastatic non-small-cell lung cancer was chemo-refractory, received focal radiation plus CTLA-4 blockade with ipilimumab. Generated by immunoSEQ multiplex PCR, the TCRdb table keeps only in-frame clones and is missing some. The repertoire includes some 73,000 clones, 78% of them detected once, and about 23% sits in the top ten. The receptor comes from a human donor with non-small cell lung cancer whose response to radiotherapy plus ipilimumab could not be evaluated. Some clones in this sample may be carry-over from other donors' samples. The source material was peripheral blood, sampled from a patient treated with radiotherapy plus ipilimumab.

In DNA, the CDR3 is TGTGCCAGCAGTGGGCTGGGGGCAGCTGGCTACACCTTC. Protein product: CASSGLGAAGYTF. The chain is built from TRBV6-4 and TRBJ1-2; D perhaps matches TRBD1 (6 bases). Deletions cut 4 bases from V and 7 bases from J, with 13 bases between. The CDR3 runs 13 residues. Germline V gene lookup returns CDR1 MRHNA and CDR2 SNTAGT.